This T cell receptor beta chain was obtained from a study of CD8+ T cells in alopecia areata. cDNA serving as the sequencing template came from extracted, reverse transcribed RNA. The data were produced by immunoSEQ multiplex PCR, yet TCRdb's version contains in-frame clones alone and is incomplete. The sample gives over 150,000 clones, 56% of which show up once; approximately 4.9% is in the top ten. The CDR3 runs 15 residues. Per germline, CDR1 SQVTM and CDR2 ANQGSEA. V shed 7 bases and J shed 5 bases, with 23 bases lying between them. The study's findings and limits: In lesional scalp, particularly from alopecia totalis/universalis, clonality was higher than in normal scalp. It was less clear whether patients shared TCRs than it was in mice, possibly because of HLA.

On this clone: Its antigen is unknown.

This sequence joins TRBV29-1 and TRBJ1-1; D gene unclear. This receptor was taken from a human donor in good health. Sequencing input: CD8+ T cells sorted from blood. CDR3 nucleotide sequence: TGCAGCGATCCCCAAGCGGCACACAATGGGACTGAAGCTTTCTTT. It encodes CSDPQAAHNGTEAFF.